The 2 T cell receptor beta chains given below trace back to one sample, sequenced in a study of blood T cell repertoires in COVID-19. Using immunoSEQ multiplex PCR, the repertoire was profiled, and TCRdb retains in-frame clones only, with some absent. The sample comprises 90,000 to 120,000 clones, 75% to 95% of which are singletons, and roughly 1.2% rests with the top ten. Sequencing was performed on peripheral blood. The source of these receptors is a woman aged 25 to 39 with acute or convalescent COVID-19.

J is TRBJ1-1 and V is TRBV5-4; 11 bases are a match to TRBD1. V shed 4 bases, J shed 0 bases, and the junction held 5 bases outside the gene matches. CDR3 length equals 16 residues. Germline V lookup: CDR1 SGHNT, CDR2 YYREEE (reference sequence). The CDR3 DNA reads TGTGCCAGCAGCCCCGGACAGGGGGCAATGAACACTGAAGCTTTCTTT. Protein: CASSPGQGAMNTEAFF.

DNA of the CDR3: TGCGCCAGCAGCCGGGGACAGACCTATGGCTACACCTTC. It specifies CASSRGQTYGYTF. This chain links TRBV5-1 with TRBJ1-2; 7 bases match TRBD1. V lost 4 bases, J lost 4 bases, and 4 bases stayed unmatched. This CDR3 has 13 amino acids. Germline lookup yields CDR1 SGHRS and CDR2 YFSETQ. Using reference TRBV5-1 and TRBJ1-2 for the parts outside the CDR3, the full variable domain is KAGVTQTPRYLIKTRGQQVTLSCSPISGHRSVSWYQQTPGQGLQFLFEYFSETQRNKGNFPGRFSGRQFSNSRSEMNVSTLELGDSALYLCASSRGQTYGYTFGSGTRLTVV.